These 12 T cell receptor beta chains share one sample of origin, sequenced in a study of T-cell memory formation after mild COVID-19 (dated by TCRdb to the early 2020s). The library was prepared using 5' RACE. The run used an Illumina NovaSeq 6000. The public reads were reprocessed in TCRdb via fastp at Q25 and MiXCR, keeping in-frame beta chains. Entries that share a CDR3 protein sequence are merged under the most common genes and DNA. The sample contains a few hundred thousand distinct CDR3 sequences, 13% to 15% of them found a single time. The biggest ten clones account for 21% of the sample. Material: PBMCs or a T cell subset sorted from them (not recorded which). Source of these receptors: a man between 18 and 35 years old who had mild COVID-19 (a few samples of this study predate the infection). The sample titles of this study are shuffled in the database, so cell type and time point are left out; the donor was told from shared clones.

This clonotype was observed a few times. V and J are TRBV6-5 and TRBJ1-1, with 7 positions matching TRBD1. The CDR3 spans 14 residues. Per the germline V gene, CDR1 is MNHEY and CDR2 is SVGAGI. V trimming: 5 bases; J trimming: 7 bases; junction bases outside the gene matches: 10. The CDR3 sequence: CASSELTGEVEAFF. The CDR3 DNA sequence: TGTGCCAGCAGTGAACTTACAGGGGAGGTTGAAGCTTTCTTT.

The V call is TRBV21-1, the J call TRBJ2-3; TRBD1, the table's D call, was not compared with the DNA. TRBV21-1 is recorded as a pseudogene. The CDR3 has 20 amino acids. The CDR3 here is CASSKGGYGAGQRGTDTQYF. In DNA, the CDR3 is TGTGCCAGCAGCAAAGGAGGTTACGGGGCAGGGCAGCGGGGCACAGATACGCAGTATTTT.

The chain has TRBV28 and TRBJ2-2, with D perhaps being TRBD1 or TRBD2 (5 bases each). Trimming stripped 2 bases from V and 6 bases from J, with 13 bases between. The CDR3 covers 15 residues. Looked up from germline, CDR1 is MDHEN and CDR2 is SYDVKM. CDR3 region: CASSLNLGEPGELFF. For the CDR3, the DNA is TGTGCCAGCAGTTTAAATTTGGGGGAACCCGGGGAGCTGTTTTTT.

This clonotype was detected a few times. This chain connects TRBV5-1 to TRBJ1-2, with D tentatively TRBD1 (5 bases). Germline V gene data show CDR1 as SGHRS and CDR2 as YFSETQ. This CDR3 contains 15 residues. Trimming left V 3 bases short and J 2 bases short, with 14 bases between. The CDR3 DNA is TGCGCCAGCAGCTCGTCTGGGGGAACAAACTATGGCTACACCTTC. Amino acid sequence: CASSSSGGTNYGYTF. The full variable domain, in which reference TRBV5-1 and TRBJ1-2 provide the parts outside the CDR3, is KAGVTQTPRYLIKTRGQQVTLSCSPISGHRSVSWYQQTPGQGLQFLFEYFSETQRNKGNFPGRFSGRQFSNSRSEMNVSTLELGDSALYLCASSSSGGTNYGYTFGSGTRLTVV.

The chain has TRBV5-6 and TRBJ2-7; weak D call: TRBD1 (5 bases). V shed 4 bases and J shed 0 bases, with 14 bases lying between them. Germline values: CDR1 SGHDT, CDR2 YYEEEE. The CDR3 has 15 residues. Here the CDR3 DNA reads TGTGCCAGCAGCCGACTGCCTGACAGCTCCTACGAGCAGTACGTC. This sequence encodes CASSRLPDSSYEQYV.

This clonotype has just a few counts. The rearrangement links TRBV6-1 to TRBJ2-7; 10 bases line up with TRBD1. V lost 5 bases, J lost 6 bases, and 7 bases stayed unmatched. Germline V gene data show CDR1 as MNHNS and CDR2 as SASEGT. This CDR3 is 14 amino acids long. DNA for the CDR3: TGTGCCAGCAGTTTCGGGACAGGGGACGGCGAGCAGTACTTC. It yields the protein CASSFGTGDGEQYF.

This clonotype was counted many times. V usage is TRBV6-6 and J usage is TRBJ2-1, with D perhaps TRBD1 or TRBD2 (5 bases each). The CDR3 contains 14 residues. Looked up from germline, CDR1 is MNHNY and CDR2 is SVGAGI (reference sequence). Trimming stripped 5 bases from V and 9 bases from J, with 17 bases between. In DNA form, the CDR3 reads TGTGCCAGCAGTCCACTAGGGGCCATGTCTGAGCAGTTCTTC. Protein sequence: CASSPLGAMSEQFF.

There are many counts of this clonotype. The chain has TRBV12-3 or TRBV12-4 and TRBJ2-5; D not resolved. V lost 3 bases and J 1 base, leaving 6 bases between the germline ends. This CDR3 region has 13 residues. The chain's CDR3 is CASSFAGQETQYF. DNA for the CDR3: TGTGCCAGCAGTTTCGCAGGCCAAGAGACCCAGTACTTC.

In its sample, this clonotype was seen a few times. The V and J genes are TRBV12-3 or TRBV12-4 and TRBJ2-1, with TRBD2 identical over 7 bases. CDR3 length equals 17 residues. The V gene end was trimmed by 4 bases and the J gene end by 3 bases; junction bases not matched to a gene: 12. The CDR3 sequence: CASSSREGLTHYNEQFF. The CDR3 nucleotides read TGTGCCAGCAGTTCCAGGGAGGGCCTTACCCACTACAATGAGCAGTTCTTC.

The rearrangement joins TRBV24-1 to TRBJ2-1, with TRBD2 identical over 8 bases. The germline gives CDR1 KGHDR, CDR2 SFDVKD. There are 15 residues in the CDR3. With 7 bases clipped from V and 5 bases from J, the junction kept 9 bases outside the gene matches. The CDR3 protein is CATSDAGGGDNEQFF. The CDR3, as DNA: TGTGCCACCAGCGATGCGGGGGGAGGGGACAATGAGCAGTTCTTC.

This clonotype came up many times. The gene calls are TRBV7-2 and TRBJ2-3; weak D call: TRBD1 (5 bases). The CDR3 extends over 13 amino acids. From germline, CDR1 is SGHTA and CDR2 FQGNSA. The V gene lost 5 bases and the J gene lost 2 bases, with 8 bases spanning the gap. The CDR3 is CASSRGHTDTQYF. The CDR3 bases are TGTGCCAGCAGCCGCGGACACACAGATACGCAGTATTTT.

This clonotype turned up a few times. The rearrangement joins TRBV5-1 to TRBJ1-1, with TRBD1 matching 7 bases. CDR3 length: 15 residues. Per germline, CDR1 SGHRS and CDR2 YFSETQ. The ends lost 0 bases at V and 6 bases at J; junction bases unmatched: 8. This CDR3 reads CASSLEGQPRAEAFF. In nucleotides, the CDR3 is TGCGCCAGCAGCTTGGAGGGACAGCCGCGAGCTGAAGCTTTCTTT. Complete variable domain (other parts from reference TRBV5-1 and TRBJ1-1): KAGVTQTPRYLIKTRGQQVTLSCSPISGHRSVSWYQQTPGQGLQFLFEYFSETQRNKGNFPGRFSGRQFSNSRSEMNVSTLELGDSALYLCASSLEGQPRAEAFFGQGTRLTVV.